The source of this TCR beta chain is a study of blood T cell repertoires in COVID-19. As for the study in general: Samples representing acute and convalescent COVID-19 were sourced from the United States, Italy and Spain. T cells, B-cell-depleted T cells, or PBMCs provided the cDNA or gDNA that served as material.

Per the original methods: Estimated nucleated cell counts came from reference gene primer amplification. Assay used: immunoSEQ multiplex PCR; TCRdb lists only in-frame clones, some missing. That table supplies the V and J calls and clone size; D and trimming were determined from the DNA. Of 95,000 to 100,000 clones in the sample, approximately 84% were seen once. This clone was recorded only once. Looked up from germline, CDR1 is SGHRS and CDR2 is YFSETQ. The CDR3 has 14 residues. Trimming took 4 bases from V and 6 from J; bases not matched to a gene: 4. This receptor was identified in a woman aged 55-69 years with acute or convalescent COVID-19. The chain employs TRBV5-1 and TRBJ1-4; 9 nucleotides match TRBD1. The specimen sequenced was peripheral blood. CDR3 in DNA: TGCGCCAGCAGCCTACGGACAGGGGATGAAAAACTGTTTTTT. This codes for CASSLRTGDEKLFF.